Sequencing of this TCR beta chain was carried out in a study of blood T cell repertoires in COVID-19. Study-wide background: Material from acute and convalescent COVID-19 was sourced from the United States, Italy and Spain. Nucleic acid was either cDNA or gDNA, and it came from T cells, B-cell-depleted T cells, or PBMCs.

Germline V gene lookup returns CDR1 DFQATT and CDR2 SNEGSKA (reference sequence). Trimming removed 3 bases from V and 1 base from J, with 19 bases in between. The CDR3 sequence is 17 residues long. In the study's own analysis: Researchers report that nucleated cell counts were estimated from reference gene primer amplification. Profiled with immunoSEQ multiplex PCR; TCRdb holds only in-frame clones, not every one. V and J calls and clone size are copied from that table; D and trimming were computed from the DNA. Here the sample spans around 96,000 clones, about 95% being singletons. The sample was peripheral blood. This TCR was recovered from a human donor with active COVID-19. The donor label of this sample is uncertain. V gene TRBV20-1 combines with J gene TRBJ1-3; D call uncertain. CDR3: CSASVQPDFRSGNTIYF. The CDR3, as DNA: TGCAGTGCTAGTGTGCAGCCCGACTTTCGATCTGGAAACACCATATATTTT.